The rows below give T cell receptor beta chains drawn from one sample of a study of regulatory T cells in long-lasting Graves disease. TCRdb re-derived calls from the multiplex PCR reads in MiXCR, one entry per CDR3 protein. Of a few hundred thousand distinct CDR3 sequences in the sample, 20% to 25% were seen once. Sequenced material: peripheral blood mononuclear cells (PBMCs), taken at new diagnosis, from a patient treated with antithyroid drugs. The receptors originated from a female donor with Graves disease. Each CDR3 is given with its conserved first and last residue. The D gene is left open where the match is weak. Only some rows state a clone size, as once, few, many or a class for expanded clones.

many | NA | TRBJ2-3 | TRBV9 | TGTGCCAGCAGCGTAGATACGCGAGATACGCAGTATTTT | CASSVDTRDTQYF
NA | NA | TRBJ1-1 | TRBV19 | TGTGCCAGTAGTATGGGGGGATCCGGGATCGGGGGAGCTTTCTTT | CASSMGGSGIGGAFF
many | NA | TRBJ2-3 | TRBV24-1 | TGTGCCACCAGTGATTTAGAGTTTTCTAGCACAGATACGCAGTATTTT | CATSDLEFSSTDTQYF
NA | NA | TRBJ1-1 | TRBV11-2 | TGTGCCAGCAGCCCCAACGTCCAGACTGAAGCTTCCTTT | CASSPNVQTEASF
many | NA | TRBJ2-7 | TRBV14 | TGTGCCAGCAGCCACGGGGGTGACGAGCAGTACTTC | CASSHGGDEQYF
many | TRBD2 | TRBJ2-1 | TRBV6-1 | TGTGCCAGCAGTGATCGGAGTAGCGGGAGCCCCAATGAGCAGTTCTTC | CASSDRSSGSPNEQFF
NA | NA | TRBJ2-7 | TRBV6-1 | TGTGCCAGCAGTGAACCGGGGAGAATCACCTACGAGCAGTACTTC | CASSEPGRITYEQYF
many | TRBD2 | TRBJ2-2 | TRBV10-2 | TGCGCCAGCAGCGACGCTAGCGGGTGGGGAGCCGGGGAGCTGTTTTTT | CASSDASGWGAGELFF
many | TRBD2 | TRBJ2-1 | TRBV27 | TGTGCCAGCAGTTCCGCCGGGACTAGCGGACAAGGGGCGTTCTTC | CASSSAGTSGQGAFF
many | NA | TRBJ1-5 | TRBV27 | TGTGCCAGTCAGGGTTTGATAGGTAATCAGCCCCAGCATTTT | CASQGLIGNQPQHF
many | NA | TRBJ1-2 | TRBV7-2 | TGTGCCAGCAGCTTAGCCCAAGGGGGAGGCTATGGCTACACCTTC | CASSLAQGGGYGYTF
many | NA | TRBJ2-1 | TRBV12-3/TRBV12-4 | TGTGCCAGCAGTTTTGACGGTCCCCCGCGCAATGAGCAGTTCTTC | CASSFDGPPRNEQFF
many | NA | TRBJ1-2 | TRBV7-9 | TGTGCCAGCAGCTTAGCCCAGGGCGGGGGCTACACCTTC | CASSLAQGGGYTF
many | TRBD2 | TRBJ2-3 | TRBV12-3/TRBV12-4 | TGTGCCAGCACTAAGAGGGCAGTCACGGGACTAGCGAGCACAGATACGCAGTATTTT | CASTKRAVTGLASTDTQYF
NA | TRBD2 | TRBJ2-3 | TRBV7-8 | TGTGCCAGCAGCTTAGTAGGGCTAGCGGGAGGCGCGAGCACAGATACGCAGTATTTT | CASSLVGLAGGASTDTQYF
NA | NA | TRBJ2-3 | TRBV4-1 | TGCGCCAGCAGCCAAGTTCTCAGCGCAGATACGCAGTATTTT | CASSQVLSADTQYF
few | TRBD1 | TRBJ1-1 | TRBV4-2 | TGTGCCAGCAGCCAAGAGCAGGGACAGGGGACTGAAGCTTTCTTT | CASSQEQGQGTEAFF
many | TRBD1 | TRBJ1-6 | TRBV7-2 | TGTGCCAGCAGCCCACGGGACAGGACAGGATCACCCCTCCACTTT | CASSPRDRTGSPLHF
many | NA | TRBJ1-3 | TRBV28 | TGTGCCAGCAGTCGACGGGGACGTGGAAACACCATATATTTT | CASSRRGRGNTIYF
many | NA | TRBJ1-2 | TRBV7-2 | TGTGCCAGCAGGATCCAAGCAGCCCAAGGGCATTATGGCTACACCTTC | CASRIQAAQGHYGYTF
NA | TRBD1 | TRBJ1-1 | TRBV6-1 | TGTGCCAGCAAACCGACAGGGATGAACACTGAAGCTCTCTTT | CASKPTGMNTEALF
many | TRBD2 | TRBJ2-1 | TRBV7-9 | TGTGCCAGCAGCTCTCTACCGAGCGGGATTTACAATGAGCAGTTCTTC | CASSSLPSGIYNEQFF
NA | NA | TRBJ2-3 | TRBV6-5 | TGTGCCAGCAGTTACTCGAGTGCCAGGGGCGGATATACGCAGTATTTT | CASSYSSARGGYTQYF
NA | NA | TRBJ2-3 | TRBV10-3 | TGTGCCATAGCCGGGACCCACACAGATACGCAGTATTTT | CAIAGTHTDTQYF
many | NA | TRBJ1-2 | TRBV7-2 | TGTGCCAGCAGCTTAGGAGACCTCGGCAGCTATGGCTACACCTTC | CASSLGDLGSYGYTF
many | NA | TRBJ1-2 | TRBV9 | TGTGCCAGCTCCTCTTTCACCGGCAGCCCCTATGGCTACACCTTC | CASSSFTGSPYGYTF
NA | TRBD2 | TRBJ2-3 | TRBV11-3 | TGTGCCAGCAGCTCCCCCGGCGGGAGAGGAGATACGCAGTATTTT | CASSSPGGRGDTQYF
many | NA | TRBJ2-5 | TRBV19 | TGTGCCAGTAGTATAGTCGGCACACAAGAGACCCAGTACTTC | CASSIVGTQETQYF
few | NA | TRBJ2-1 | TRBV9 | TGTGCCAGCAGCGGGACAGACCCAGCACTATACAATGAGCAGTTCTTC | CASSGTDPALYNEQFF
many | NA | TRBJ1-1 | TRBV4-3 | TGCGCCAGCAGCCAAGAGATCTTGAACACTGAAGCTTTCTTT | CASSQEILNTEAFF
NA | NA | TRBJ1-1 | TRBV7-9 | TGTGCCAGCAGCTTAGGGGGACGAACGGGAGCTTTCTTT | CASSLGGRTGAFF
many | NA | TRBJ2-5 | TRBV3-1 | TGTGCCAGCAGCCAAAACAGGGCAGAGACCCAGTACTTC | CASSQNRAETQYF
many | NA | TRBJ1-1 | TRBV5-5 | TGTGCCAGCAGCTTGTTTCTGACCTCTATGAACACTGAAGCTTTCTTT | CASSLFLTSMNTEAFF
many | NA | TRBJ1-2 | TRBV28 | TGTGCCAGCAGTTTACAGGGGCGATATGGCTACACCTTC | CASSLQGRYGYTF
many | NA | TRBJ1-5 | TRBV28 | TGTGCCAGCAGTTTAGGCCACCTGGGTAATCAGCCCCAGCATTTT | CASSLGHLGNQPQHF
many | NA | TRBJ1-5 | TRBV3-1 | TGTGCCAGCAGCCAATCTGGGGGGCCCCAGCATTTT | CASSQSGGPQHF
few | NA | TRBJ2-5 | TRBV5-1 | TGCGCCAGCAGCTTGTACGGGGCCGCCCAAGAGACCCAGTACTTC | CASSLYGAAQETQYF
many | TRBD1 | TRBJ2-1 | TRBV7-9 | TGTGCCAGCAGCTCGCTACAGGGGTCAAAGCAGTTCTTC | CASSSLQGSKQFF
many | TRBD2 | TRBJ2-3 | TRBV4-2 | TGTGCCAGCAGCCAGCGTGCCGCGGGAGGGAACACAGATACGCAGTATTTT | CASSQRAAGGNTDTQYF
NA | NA | TRBJ2-5 | TRBV10-2 | TGCGCCAGCAGTGAGACTGGTTTTGGAGAGACCCAGTACTTC | CASSETGFGETQYF
many | NA | TRBJ2-1 | TRBV20-1 | TGCAGTGCTAGTAGGGTCGGGGTCAGCGATGAGCAGTTCTTC | CSASRVGVSDEQFF
NA | TRBD2 | TRBJ2-1 | TRBV25-1 | TGTGCCAGCCTAGGACTAGCGGGAGTGGGTGAGCAGTTCTTC | CASLGLAGVGEQFF
many | TRBD2 | TRBJ2-1 | TRBV28 | TGTGCCAGCACCGTAGAGGGTTGGCGGGGGATCTCCTACAATGAGCAGTTCTTC | CASTVEGWRGISYNEQFF
many | NA | TRBJ2-2 | TRBV12-3/TRBV12-4 | TGTGCCAGCAGTTCCGACCATGGGAGTTTGGACACCGGGGAGCTGTTTTTT | CASSSDHGSLDTGELFF
many | TRBD2 | TRBJ2-1 | TRBV5-6 | TGTGCCAGCAGCACTATTAGCGGGAACTACAATGAGCAGTTCTTC | CASSTISGNYNEQFF
many | NA | TRBJ2-7 | TRBV11-2 | TGTGCCAGCAGCCCGGAGAGCGTGTCCTCCTACGAGCAGTACTTC | CASSPESVSSYEQYF
few | TRBD1 | TRBJ1-2 | TRBV6-2/TRBV6-3 | TGTGCCAGCAGTTACAGGACAGGAGCTAACTATGGCTACACCTTC | CASSYRTGANYGYTF
few | TRBD2 | TRBJ2-7 | TRBV20-1 | TGCAGTGCTAGAGAAGCAGGGACTAGCGGATCCTACGAGCAGTACTTC | CSAREAGTSGSYEQYF
many | NA | TRBJ2-3 | TRBV7-2 | TGTGCCAGTAGTCTCGGCGGAGGCCCTAGCACAGATACGCAGTATTTT | CASSLGGGPSTDTQYF
many | TRBD2 | TRBJ2-1 | TRBV30 | TGTGCCTGGACGGGACTAGCAAACAATGAGCAGTTCTTC | CAWTGLANNEQFF
many | NA | TRBJ2-3 | TRBV5-1 | TGCGCCAGCAGCTTGGGGGGAGTTAGCACAGATACGCAGTATTTT | CASSLGGVSTDTQYF
many | NA | TRBJ2-7 | TRBV12-3/TRBV12-4 | TGTGCCAGCAGGGGGACAAGGAGCTCCTACGAGCAGTACTTC | CASRGTRSSYEQYF
NA | NA | TRBJ1-2 | TRBV5-5 | TGTGCCAGCAGCCCACCCAGACAGGTTCCTAACTATGGCTACACCTTC | CASSPPRQVPNYGYTF
NA | NA | TRBJ2-7 | TRBV6-1 | TGTGCCAGCAGATTAGGGACACCCATAACGCACGAGCAGTACTTC | CASRLGTPITHEQYF
few | TRBD1 | TRBJ1-5 | TRBV27 | TGTGCCAGCTGGACAGGGTGGGGCGATCAGCCCCAGCATTTT | CASWTGWGDQPQHF
many | TRBD2 | TRBJ2-1 | TRBV6-2/TRBV6-3 | TGTGCCAGCAGTATAGGACTAGCGGCCGGTGATGAGCAGTTCTTC | CASSIGLAAGDEQFF
many | NA | TRBJ1-1 | TRBV3-1 | TGTGCCAGCAGCCAAGAGACAGGTCTCCCCACTGAAGCTTTCTTT | CASSQETGLPTEAFF
NA | NA | TRBJ2-1 | TRBV19 | TGTGCCAGTAGGAGCTCCTACAATAAGCAGTTCTTC | CASRSSYNKQFF